Below, 25 T cell receptor beta chains from the same sample are listed, as sequenced in a study of CD8 T cells in Susac syndrome (dated by TCRdb to between 2018 and 2021). Libraries were constructed by the immunoSEQ multiplex PCR assay. RNA was extracted with the RNeasy kit and roughly 0.45 to 1 ug was reverse transcribed using random hexamers. TCRdb's own reprocessing of the public reads used fastp at Q25 and MiXCR and kept productive beta chains. Each CDR3 protein gets just one entry, which takes the most common genes and DNA from the rows behind it. The sample includes fewer than 200,000 distinct CDR3 sequences, with about 94% observed a single time. Of the sample, approximately 0.1% falls within the top ten clones. Specimen: CD4+ T cells from PBMCs. These receptors all come from a human donor in good health.

V is TRBV29-1 and J is TRBJ2-3; a weak D match, TRBD2 (5 bases). V gave up 7 bases and J gave up 0 bases, with 11 bases separating them. The CDR3 sequence is 13 residues long. Germline CDR1 and CDR2: SQVTM and ANQGSEA. The CDR3 protein is CSATLASTDTQYF. The DNA of the CDR3 is TGCAGCGCCACTTTAGCGAGCACAGATACGCAGTATTTT.

J is TRBJ2-3 and V is TRBV18; D is ambiguous. Germline assignment: CDR1 KGHSH and CDR2 LQKENI. V was pared by 1 base and J by 6 bases, with 5 bases between. The CDR3 length is 12 residues. The DNA of the CDR3 is TGTGCCAGCTCACCACTTTTGGATACGCAGTATTTT. Translating it yields CASSPLLDTQYF.

V usage is TRBV7-9 and J usage is TRBJ2-4; a weak D match, TRBD2 (5 bases). Germline V gene data show CDR1 as SEHNR and CDR2 as FQNEAQ (reference sequence). The length of the CDR3 is 13 residues. V was cut by 4 bases and J by 8 bases, with 12 bases left in between. The CDR3 coding sequence is TGTGCCAGCAGCTCTGGGAGTGTGGACATTCAGTACTTC. This encodes CASSSGSVDIQYF.

CDR3 DNA sequence: TGTGCCAGCAACCCTCGGGGCCCCCAGTACAATGAGCAGTTCTTC. Residues: CASNPRGPQYNEQFF. J is TRBJ2-1 and V is TRBV27; either TRBD1 or TRBD2 may supply D (5 bases each). With 7 bases removed from V and 4 bases from J, the gap between germline ends came to 17 bases. CDR3 length equals 15 residues. CDR1 is MNHEY and CDR2 is SMNVEV in the germline V gene (reference sequence).

The chain couples TRBV29-1 to TRBJ2-7; 8 positions match TRBD2. Germline lookup yields CDR1 SQVTM and CDR2 ANQGSEA. V lost 5 bases, J lost 7 bases, and 10 bases stayed unmatched. The CDR3 is 13 amino acids. CDR3 sequence reads: CSVPGLVRGEQYF. DNA of the CDR3: TGCAGCGTTCCGGGACTAGTACGAGGTGAGCAGTACTTC.

Only one count was recorded for this clonotype. The chain couples TRBV29-1 to TRBJ2-4; D is undetermined. The CDR3 is 13 amino acids. The germline V gene has CDR1 SQVTM and CDR2 ANQGSEA. Trimming took off 2 bases at V and 0 bases at J, with 5 bases between the two ends. The CDR3 spells CSVEQLAKNIQYF. CDR3 nucleotide sequence: TGCAGCGTTGAACAGCTAGCCAAAAACATTCAGTACTTC.

The CDR3 loop reads CASSPLVAGGNQETQYF. CDR3 nucleotide sequence: TGCGCCAGCAGCCCCTTGGTGGCGGGGGGGAACCAAGAGACCCAGTACTTC. This sequence joins TRBV4-3 and TRBJ2-5, with 9 nucleotides matching TRBD2. The CDR3 runs 17 residues. The V gene's germline CDR1 is LGHNA and CDR2 YSLEER. The junction had 9 bases not matched to a gene; V was cut back by 4 bases and J by 0 bases.

The chain employs TRBV20-1 and TRBJ1-2, with unresolved D. The germline V gene has CDR1 DFQATT and CDR2 SNEGSKA (reference sequence). The V and J ends lost 6 bases and 1 base respectively, with 9 bases between them. This CDR3 has 12 amino acids. The CDR3 spells CSARTLNYGYTF. The CDR3 DNA sequence: TGCAGTGCGAGGACCCTTAACTATGGCTACACCTTC.

This clonotype was detected only once. The gene calls are TRBV3-1 and TRBJ1-2; D unclear. Trimming left V 4 bases short and J 4 bases short, with 13 bases between. The germline V gene has CDR1 LGHDT and CDR2 YNNKEL (reference sequence). The CDR3 has 14 amino acids. CDR3 protein: CASSPLDGTYGYTF. The CDR3 DNA is TGTGCCAGCAGCCCCTTGGACGGAACCTATGGCTACACCTTC.

The chain links TRBV3-1 to TRBJ2-7; a weak D match, TRBD1 (6 bases). The CDR3 length is 13 residues. The ends were cut back, 3 bases at V and 6 bases at J, with 12 bases in the middle. Germline V lookup: CDR1 LGHDT, CDR2 YNNKEL (reference sequence). CDR3 region: CASSHLTGIEQYF. In DNA form, the CDR3 reads TGTGCCAGCAGCCACTTAACAGGGATCGAGCAGTACTTC.

The chain joins TRBV20-1 to TRBJ2-2; TRBD2 aligns across 8 bases. The CDR3 is 14 amino acids. The V gene end was trimmed by 1 base and the J gene end by 6 bases; junction bases not matched to a gene: 4. Germline lookup yields CDR1 DFQATT and CDR2 SNEGSKA (reference sequence). CDR3 in amino acids: CSARGSGKAGELFF. The CDR3 DNA sequence: TGCAGTGCTAGAGGTAGCGGGAAGGCCGGGGAGCTGTTTTTT.

The genes are TRBV6-2 or TRBV6-3 and TRBJ2-1; D may be TRBD1 or TRBD2 (6 bases each). Trimming removed 4 bases from V and 7 bases from J, with 20 bases in between. The CDR3 extends over 16 amino acids. Germline loops: CDR1 MNHEY, CDR2 SVGEGT. CDR3 nucleotides: TGTGCCAGCAGTTGGCCCAGACAGGCCGCGGGGAATGAGCAGTTCTTC. Its translation: CASSWPRQAAGNEQFF.

The V call is TRBV27, the J call TRBJ2-3, with TRBD2 identical over 9 bases. V trimming: 5 bases; J trimming: 3 bases; junction bases outside the gene matches: 6. This CDR3 is 15 amino acids long. The germline V gene encodes CDR1 MNHEY and CDR2 SMNVEV (reference sequence). DNA for the CDR3: TGTGCCAGCAGTGCACCGGGACTAGCAACAGATACGCAGTATTTT. Translation gives CASSAPGLATDTQYF.

This chain joins TRBV7-9 and TRBJ1-2; 8 nucleotides line up with TRBD1. V gave up 1 base and J gave up 3 bases; unmatched junction bases: 10. CDR3 length equals 17 residues. Germline CDR1 SEHNR, CDR2 FQNEAQ (reference sequence). Written as DNA, the CDR3 is TGTGCCAGCAGCTTAGGTCGAGGACAGGGAGGGGACTATGGCTACACCTTC. This codes for CASSLGRGQGGDYGYTF.

This clonotype occurred once. This chain uses TRBV20-1 with TRBJ2-1; maybe TRBD1 (6 bases). V shed 5 bases and J shed 0 bases, with 17 bases lying between them. Germline CDR1 is DFQATT and CDR2 is SNEGSKA (reference sequence). CDR3 size: 16 residues. CDR3 nucleotides: TGCAGTGCTGTATCGATGGGGGCCAGCTCCTACAATGAGCAGTTCTTC. Encoded protein: CSAVSMGASSYNEQFF.

V usage is TRBV27 and J usage is TRBJ1-4, with D uncertain. This CDR3 contains 15 residues. The germline V gene has CDR1 MNHEY and CDR2 SMNVEV (reference sequence). Trimming took 1 base from V and 3 from J, leaving 9 bases between them. The DNA for the CDR3 is TGTGCCAGCAGTTTATTGCAGTCCCCTAATGAAAAACTGTTTTTT. It encodes CASSLLQSPNEKLFF.

As DNA, the CDR3 is TGCAGTGCTCAACGCGGGGAGCAGTACTTC. This gives the protein CSAQRGEQYF. This sequence joins TRBV20-1 and TRBJ2-7, with D tentatively TRBD2 (5 bases). The CDR3 is made up of 10 amino acids. The germline CDR1 and CDR2 sequences are DFQATT and SNEGSKA (reference sequence). The V and J ends lost 5 bases and 7 bases respectively, with 9 bases between them.

The chain combines TRBV6-5 with TRBJ1-4; D gene uncertain. The CDR3 extends over 14 amino acids. Germline assignment: CDR1 MNHEY and CDR2 SVGAGI. V lost 5 bases to trimming and J lost 8 bases, with 15 bases between them. This chain's CDR3 is CASSLDIRAEKLFF. CDR3 DNA: TGTGCCAGCAGTCTAGACATACGCGCGGAAAAACTGTTTTTT.

The rearrangement joins TRBV29-1 to TRBJ2-1; D is ambiguous. Germline-derived CDR1 and CDR2 are SQVTM and ANQGSEA. This CDR3 region has 13 residues. Trimming pared 6 bases from V and 0 bases from J, leaving 9 bases between. The CDR3 DNA reads as TGCAGCGTCGAGAGGAGCTCCTACAATGAGCAGTTCTTC. Amino acid sequence: CSVERSSYNEQFF.

CDR3 sequence: CASSLAWTDNNNEQFF. The DNA of the CDR3 is TGCGCCAGCAGCTTGGCCTGGACAGATAACAACAATGAGCAGTTCTTC. The chain recombines TRBV5-1 with TRBJ2-1; a weak D match, TRBD1 (6 bases). The CDR3 spans 16 residues. CDR1 SGHRS and CDR2 YFSETQ come from the germline V gene. V was pared by 0 bases and J by 5 bases, with 15 bases between. The full variable domain, with the rest looked up from reference TRBV5-1 and TRBJ2-1, is KAGVTQTPRYLIKTRGQQVTLSCSPISGHRSVSWYQQTPGQGLQFLFEYFSETQRNKGNFPGRFSGRQFSNSRSEMNVSTLELGDSALYLCASSLAWTDNNNEQFFGPGTRLTVL.

This clonotype has a handful of counts. V usage is TRBV6-2 or TRBV6-3 and J usage is TRBJ2-5; D not certain. Germline V gene lookup returns CDR1 MNHEY and CDR2 SVGEGT. The V end lost 4 bases, the J end lost 5 bases, and 8 bases lay between the germline ends. This CDR3 is 12 amino acids long. Here the CDR3 reads CASSLGKETQYF. As DNA, the CDR3 is TGTGCCAGCAGTTTGGGTAAGGAGACCCAGTACTTC.

V usage is TRBV30 and J usage is TRBJ1-2; D remains unclear. The germline V and J ends were trimmed by 8 bases and 7 bases, with 14 bases remaining between them. This CDR3 spans 11 amino acids. Germline values: CDR1 GTSNPN, CDR2 SVGIG (reference sequence). This chain's CDR3 is CAGPGNGGYTF. DNA for the CDR3: TGTGCCGGACCCGGCAATGGTGGCTACACCTTC.

The chain combines TRBV15 with TRBJ2-2; weak D call: TRBD2 (6 bases). Per the germline V gene, CDR1 is LNHNV and CDR2 is YYDKDF (reference sequence). The CDR3 is 16 amino acids. The V gene lost 0 bases and the J gene lost 1 base, with 9 bases spanning the gap. In DNA form, the CDR3 reads TGTGCCACCAGCAGAGACGGTAGCGGGAACACCGGGGAGCTGTTTTTT. Translation: CATSRDGSGNTGELFF.

The rearrangement links TRBV7-6 to TRBJ2-5, with 7 bases that match TRBD1. Germline V lookup: CDR1 SGHVS, CDR2 FNYEAQ. The V and J ends lost 0 bases and 7 bases, in that order; junction bases with no gene match: 5. The CDR3 extends over 14 amino acids. CDR3 sequence reads: CASSLAGTAATQYF. The DNA for the CDR3 is TGTGCCAGCAGCTTAGCGGGGACAGCGGCGACCCAGTACTTC. Based on the CDR3 plus reference TRBV7-6 and TRBJ2-5, the full variable domain is GAGVSQSPRYKVTKRGQDVALRCDPISGHVSLYWYRQALGQGPEFLTYFNYEAQQDKSGLPNDRFSAERPEGSISTLTIQRTEQRDSAMYRCASSLAGTAATQYFGPGTRLLVL.

V gene TRBV30 combines with J gene TRBJ1-1; TRBD1 might be the D (6 bases). This CDR3 region has 12 residues. Germline CDR1 reads GTSNPN; CDR2 reads SVGIG (reference sequence). Trimming cost V 1 base and J 6 bases, with 9 bases left between them. CDR3 amino acids: CAWSETGPEAFF. The CDR3 nucleotides are TGTGCCTGGAGTGAAACAGGGCCTGAAGCTTTCTTT.